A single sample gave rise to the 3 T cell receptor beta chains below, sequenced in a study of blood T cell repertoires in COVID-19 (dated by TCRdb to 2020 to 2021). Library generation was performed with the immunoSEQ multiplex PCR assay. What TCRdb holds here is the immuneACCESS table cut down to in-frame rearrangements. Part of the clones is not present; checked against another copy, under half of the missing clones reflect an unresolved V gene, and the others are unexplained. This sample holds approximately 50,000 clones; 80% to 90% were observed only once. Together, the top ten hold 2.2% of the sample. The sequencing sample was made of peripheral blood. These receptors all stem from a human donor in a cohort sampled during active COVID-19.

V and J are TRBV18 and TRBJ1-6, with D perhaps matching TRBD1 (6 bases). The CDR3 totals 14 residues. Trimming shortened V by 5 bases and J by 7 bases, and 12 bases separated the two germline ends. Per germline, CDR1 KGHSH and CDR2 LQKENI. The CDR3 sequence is CASSSDRRNSPLHF. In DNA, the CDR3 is TGTGCCAGCTCATCCGACAGGAGGAATTCACCCCTCCACTTT.

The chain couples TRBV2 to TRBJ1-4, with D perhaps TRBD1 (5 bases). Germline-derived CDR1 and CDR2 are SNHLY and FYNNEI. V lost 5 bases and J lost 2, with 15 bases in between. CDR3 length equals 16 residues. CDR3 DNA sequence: TGTGCCAGCAGTCTGGGCCAGGGCGGCACTAATGAAAAACTGTTTTTT. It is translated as CASSLGQGGTNEKLFF.

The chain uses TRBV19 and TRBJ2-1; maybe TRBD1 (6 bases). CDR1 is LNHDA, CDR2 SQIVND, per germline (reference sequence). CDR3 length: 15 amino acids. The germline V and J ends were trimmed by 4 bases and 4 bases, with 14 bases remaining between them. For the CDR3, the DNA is TGTGCCAGTAGTACAGGGGTCGGACTGTACAATGAGCAGTTCTTC. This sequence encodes CASSTGVGLYNEQFF.